This is a list of T cell receptor beta chains from one sample in a study of T cells in Graves' hyperthyroidism and ophthalmopathy. TCRdb analysed the multiplex PCR reads with MiXCR anew, one entry per CDR3 protein. The repertoire holds about 570,000 distinct CDR3 sequences, with 14% as singletons. The source material was blood. The receptors stem from a woman aged 40 to 50 with Graves' hyperthyroidism. The CDR3 runs from the conserved cysteine through the conserved F or W. The D gene is left open where the match is weak. A row's size may be missing; if present it is once, few, many or a size class.

j_call: TRBJ2-2
v_call: TRBV3-1
clone_size: many
d_call: -
cdr3_aa: CASSQDRITGELFF
cdr3_nt: TGTGCCAGCAGCCAAGATCGTATCACCGGGGAGCTGTTTTTT

j_call: TRBJ2-1
v_call: TRBV11-3
clone_size: many
d_call: TRBD1
cdr3_aa: CASSSDRMNSYNEQFF
cdr3_nt: TGTGCCAGCAGCTCGGACAGGATGAACTCCTACAATGAGCAGTTCTTC

j_call: TRBJ2-7
v_call: TRBV11-2
clone_size: -
d_call: TRBD1
cdr3_aa: CASSRGQANSYEQYF
cdr3_nt: TGTGCCAGCAGTCGAGGACAGGCTAACTCCTACGAGCAGTACTTC

j_call: TRBJ1-2
v_call: TRBV28
clone_size: many
d_call: -
cdr3_aa: CASSLTVNYGYTF
cdr3_nt: TGTGCCAGCAGTTTAACCGTAAACTATGGCTACACCTTC

j_call: TRBJ2-2
v_call: TRBV20-1
clone_size: few
d_call: TRBD2
cdr3_aa: CSASSGSTGELFF
cdr3_nt: TGCAGTGCTTCTAGCGGGAGTACCGGGGAGCTGTTTTTT

j_call: TRBJ2-1
v_call: TRBV7-2
clone_size: few
d_call: -
cdr3_aa: CASSPPGVFHEQFF
cdr3_nt: TGTGCCAGCAGCCCCCCAGGGGTTTTCCATGAGCAGTTCTTC

j_call: TRBJ1-2
v_call: TRBV29-1
clone_size: few
d_call: -
cdr3_aa: CSVEDLAWQDNGYTF
cdr3_nt: TGCAGCGTTGAAGATCTGGCGTGGCAGGACAATGGCTACACCTTC

j_call: TRBJ1-1
v_call: TRBV6-1
clone_size: many
d_call: -
cdr3_aa: CASSVDNTEAFF
cdr3_nt: TGTGCCAGCAGTGTAGACAACACTGAAGCTTTCTTT

j_call: TRBJ1-1
v_call: TRBV19
clone_size: few
d_call: -
cdr3_aa: CASSITGSWNTEAFF
cdr3_nt: TGTGCCAGTAGTATAACAGGTTCATGGAACACTGAAGCTTTCTTT

j_call: TRBJ1-1
v_call: TRBV7-9
clone_size: many
d_call: TRBD1
cdr3_aa: CASAPQGTNTEAFF
cdr3_nt: TGTGCCAGCGCCCCACAGGGGACGAACACTGAAGCTTTCTTT

j_call: TRBJ2-5
v_call: TRBV20-1
clone_size: few
d_call: -
cdr3_aa: CSARPPETQYF
cdr3_nt: TGCAGTGCTAGACCCCCAGAGACCCAGTACTTC

j_call: TRBJ2-1
v_call: TRBV29-1
clone_size: -
d_call: TRBD2
cdr3_aa: CSVEVSGRSTYNEQFF
cdr3_nt: TGCAGCGTTGAAGTTAGCGGGAGGAGCACCTACAATGAGCAGTTCTTC

j_call: TRBJ2-5
v_call: TRBV9
clone_size: few
d_call: TRBD2
cdr3_aa: CASSVGAGRQETQYF
cdr3_nt: TGTGCCAGCAGCGTAGGAGCGGGGCGACAAGAGACCCAGTACTTC

j_call: TRBJ2-7
v_call: TRBV5-1
clone_size: many
d_call: TRBD2
cdr3_aa: CASSEGVAGHYEQYF
cdr3_nt: TGCGCCAGCAGCGAAGGGGTAGCGGGCCACTACGAGCAGTACTTC

j_call: TRBJ2-3
v_call: TRBV28
clone_size: many
d_call: -
cdr3_aa: CASRPRHITDTQYF
cdr3_nt: TGTGCCAGCAGACCCCGACACATCACAGATACGCAGTATTTT

j_call: TRBJ2-5
v_call: TRBV3-1
clone_size: -
d_call: -
cdr3_aa: CASSQGRSETQYF
cdr3_nt: TGTGCCAGCAGCCAAGGCCGCTCGGAGACCCAGTACTTC

j_call: TRBJ1-1
v_call: TRBV3-1
clone_size: many
d_call: TRBD1
cdr3_aa: CASSHHDRGVAFF
cdr3_nt: TGTGCCAGCAGCCACCACGACAGGGGGGTCGCTTTCTTT

j_call: TRBJ2-5
v_call: TRBV28
clone_size: -
d_call: -
cdr3_aa: CASSSGTTQYF
cdr3_nt: TGTGCCAGCAGTTCCGGGACAACCCAGTACTTC

j_call: TRBJ2-3
v_call: TRBV10-3
clone_size: many
d_call: TRBD1
cdr3_aa: CAITGTGDTQYF
cdr3_nt: TGTGCCATCACAGGGACAGGGGATACGCAGTATTTT

j_call: TRBJ2-6
v_call: TRBV6-1
clone_size: few
d_call: -
cdr3_aa: CASKERLSGANVLTF
cdr3_nt: TGTGCCAGCAAAGAACGGCTATCTGGGGCCAACGTCCTGACTTTC

j_call: TRBJ2-7
v_call: TRBV7-9
clone_size: few
d_call: -
cdr3_aa: CASSLDPGFYEQYF
cdr3_nt: TGTGCCAGCAGCTTAGATCCAGGTTTCTACGAGCAGTACTTC

j_call: TRBJ1-1
v_call: TRBV5-1
clone_size: many
d_call: -
cdr3_aa: CASSSGTMNTEAFF
cdr3_nt: TGCGCCAGCAGCTCGGGGACAATGAACACTGAAGCTTTCTTT

j_call: TRBJ1-4
v_call: TRBV7-9
clone_size: -
d_call: TRBD1
cdr3_aa: CASSFGTGGNEKLFF
cdr3_nt: TGTGCCAGCAGCTTCGGGACAGGGGGGAATGAAAAACTGTTTTTT

j_call: TRBJ1-5
v_call: TRBV12-3/TRBV12-4
clone_size: many
d_call: -
cdr3_aa: CASTSKESNQPQHF
cdr3_nt: TGTGCCAGCACCTCAAAGGAAAGCAATCAGCCCCAGCATTTT

j_call: TRBJ2-7
v_call: TRBV2
clone_size: many
d_call: TRBD2
cdr3_aa: CASLGLAQYEQYF
cdr3_nt: TGTGCCAGCCTGGGACTAGCCCAGTACGAGCAGTACTTC

j_call: TRBJ2-1
v_call: TRBV29-1
clone_size: few
d_call: TRBD2
cdr3_aa: CSVETGTSYSYNEQFF
cdr3_nt: TGCAGCGTTGAAACAGGGACTAGCTATTCTTACAATGAGCAGTTCTTC

j_call: TRBJ2-4
v_call: TRBV3-1
clone_size: few
d_call: -
cdr3_aa: CASSQSSGAKNIQYF
cdr3_nt: TGTGCCAGCAGCCAGTCGTCCGGGGCCAAAAACATTCAGTACTTC

j_call: TRBJ2-2
v_call: TRBV30
clone_size: -
d_call: TRBD2
cdr3_aa: CAWWTSGRTNTGELFF
cdr3_nt: TGTGCCTGGTGGACTAGCGGGAGGACGAACACCGGGGAGCTGTTTTTT

j_call: TRBJ2-1
v_call: TRBV24-1
clone_size: -
d_call: -
cdr3_aa: CATSDLGVEQFF
cdr3_nt: TGTGCCACCAGTGATTTGGGCGTTGAGCAGTTCTTC

j_call: TRBJ1-2
v_call: TRBV29-1
clone_size: many
d_call: -
cdr3_aa: CSVASGNRHGYTF
cdr3_nt: TGCAGCGTCGCGTCAGGGAATCGCCATGGCTACACCTTC

j_call: TRBJ2-7
v_call: TRBV20-1
clone_size: many
d_call: TRBD1
cdr3_aa: CSAPDRTYEQYF
cdr3_nt: TGCAGTGCTCCGGACAGGACCTACGAGCAGTACTTC